The next 16 T cell receptor beta chains were all read from a single sample in a study of T cell responses to AZD1222 COVID-19 vaccine. Assay used: immunoSEQ multiplex PCR; TCRdb lists only in-frame clones, some missing. The profile shows approximately 140,000 clones, about 93% of them singletons. Sequenced here: peripheral blood, sampled on day 0 of MenACWY control vaccination. The receptors here all came from an adult in good health.

The chain is built from TRBV28 and TRBJ2-3; the D gene is possibly TRBD1 (5 bases). The CDR3 covers 17 residues. Germline V CDR1 and CDR2: MDHEN, SYDVKM. V was shortened by 2 bases and J by 0 bases, with 15 bases between the two germline ends. The CDR3 loop reads CASSLPTGVQSTDTQYF. CDR3 bases: TGTGCCAGCAGTTTACCAACAGGCGTGCAAAGCACAGATACGCAGTATTTT.

This rearrangement joins TRBV18 to TRBJ2-1, with 15 bases fitting TRBD2. This CDR3 is 15 amino acids long. J lost 10 bases, V lost 3 bases, and 4 bases had no gene match. Germline V gene data show CDR1 as KGHSH and CDR2 as LQKENI. CDR3 amino acids: CASSPGLAGGREQFF. The CDR3 bases are TGTGCCAGCTCACCGGGACTAGCGGGAGGCAGGGAGCAGTTCTTC.

This chain uses TRBV19 with TRBJ2-3, with 11 bases fitting TRBD2. The CDR3 totals 15 residues. CDR1 LNHDA and CDR2 SQIVND come from the germline V gene (reference sequence). Trimming took 5 bases from V and 5 from J; bases not matched to a gene: 6. CDR3 DNA sequence: TGTGCCAGTAGTCCACTAGCGGGGGCCAGAGATACGCAGTATTTT. The encoded protein is CASSPLAGARDTQYF.

This chain uses TRBV28 with TRBJ2-2, with TRBD2 identical over 11 bases. The V segment lost 3 bases and the J segment 4 bases; nucleotides outside the gene matches: 4. The CDR3 runs 16 residues. Germline assignment: CDR1 MDHEN and CDR2 SYDVKM. CDR3 DNA: TGTGCCAGCAGTTTGGTTAGCGGGGGGGGCACCGGGGAGCTGTTTTTT. This encodes CASSLVSGGGTGELFF. Based on the CDR3 plus reference TRBV28 and TRBJ2-2, the full variable domain is DVKVTQSSRYLVKRTGEKVFLECVQDMDHENMFWYRQDPGLGLRLIYFSYDVKMKEKGDIPEGYSVSREKKERFSLILESASTNQTSMYLCASSLVSGGGTGELFFGEGSRLTVL.

The rearrangement uses TRBV24-1 and TRBJ2-7; D may be TRBD1 (5 bases). Trimming shortened V by 0 bases and J by 3 bases, and 17 bases separated the two germline ends. CDR3 length: 17 residues. Germline assignment: CDR1 KGHDR and CDR2 SFDVKD. DNA for the CDR3: TGTGCCACCAGTGATTTGCAAAGTTGGGAAGGGGACTACGAGCAGTACTTC. Protein: CATSDLQSWEGDYEQYF.

This sequence joins TRBV30 and TRBJ2-7, with 9 bases fitting TRBD1. The CDR3 loop spans 14 amino acids. The germline V gene has CDR1 GTSNPN and CDR2 SVGIG (reference sequence). J lost 2 bases, V lost 2 bases, and 4 bases had no gene match. This CDR3 reads CAWSYRDRAYEQYF. Written as DNA, the CDR3 is TGTGCCTGGAGTTACCGGGACAGGGCCTACGAGCAGTACTTC.

The rearrangement joins TRBV6-1 to TRBJ1-3; D is perhaps TRBD1 (6 bases). Per germline, CDR1 MNHNS and CDR2 SASEGT. Deletions cut 3 bases from V and 5 bases from J, with 14 bases between. This CDR3 comprises 15 residues. As DNA, the CDR3 is TGTGCCAGCAGTGACGGACAGTTTGGGCGAAACACCATATATTTT. Its protein product is CASSDGQFGRNTIYF.

Only a few counts were recorded for this clone. The rearrangement links TRBV7-9 to TRBJ2-7, with D unclear. This CDR3 spans 14 amino acids. The germline V gene has CDR1 SEHNR and CDR2 FQNEAQ (reference sequence). V shed 3 bases and J shed 1 base, with 10 bases lying between them. The CDR3 region has the DNA TGTGCCAGCAGCTTCCTGACCGAGTCCTACGAGCAGTACTTC. Encoded protein: CASSFLTESYEQYF.

This rearrangement joins TRBV7-2 to TRBJ1-5, with TRBD1 as a possible D gene (5 bases). Germline V CDR1 and CDR2: SGHTA, FQGNSA. CDR3 length: 15 residues. Trimming took off 0 bases at V and 4 bases at J, with 10 bases between the two ends. DNA for the CDR3: TGTGCCAGCAGCTTAGCGGTCCCAGGGAATCAGCCCCAGCATTTT. Translated: CASSLAVPGNQPQHF.

The V and J genes are TRBV14 and TRBJ2-3; D remains unclear. This CDR3 is built from 15 residues. In germline, CDR1 is SGHDN, CDR2 FVKESK. Trimming stripped 1 base from V and 2 bases from J, with 10 bases between. The chain's CDR3 is CASSQVLAFTDTQYF. In DNA form, the CDR3 reads TGTGCCAGCAGCCAAGTATTGGCATTCACAGATACGCAGTATTTT.

Only one count was recorded for this clone. The chain combines TRBV2 with TRBJ1-2; tentative D call: TRBD1 (6 bases). Trimming left V 6 bases short and J 2 bases short, with 13 bases between. The CDR3 covers 14 residues. The V gene's germline CDR1 is SNHLY and CDR2 FYNNEI. The CDR3 loop is CASRFETGNYGYTF. In DNA, the CDR3 is TGTGCCAGCAGGTTCGAGACAGGAAACTATGGCTACACCTTC.

The chain carries TRBV6-2 or TRBV6-3 and TRBJ1-1; no definite D call. Germline V gene sequence: CDR1 MNHEY, CDR2 SVGEGT. The CDR3 is 12 residues long. Trimming cost V 6 bases and J 10 bases, with 15 bases left between them. CDR3 sequence: CASSNPPSRAFF. DNA of the CDR3: TGTGCCAGCAGCAACCCCCCTTCGCGAGCTTTCTTT.

This chain joins TRBV28 and TRBJ1-2; possible D gene TRBD1, 6 bases. This CDR3 is 14 amino acids long. Germline V gives CDR1 MDHEN, CDR2 SYDVKM. The V and J ends lost 5 bases and 4 bases respectively, with 14 bases between them. The CDR3 region has the DNA TGTGCCAGCAGTACCACCGGACAGATCTATGGCTACACCTTC. Protein product: CASSTTGQIYGYTF.

The V call is TRBV5-1, the J call TRBJ2-7; 11 nucleotides line up with TRBD1. Germline trimming cut 3 bases from V and 2 bases from J; bases unmatched to any gene: 4. The CDR3 length is 15 residues. In germline, CDR1 is SGHRS, CDR2 YFSETQ. CDR3 region: CASSSTGQGAYEQYF. CDR3 DNA: TGCGCCAGCAGCTCAACGGGACAGGGGGCCTACGAGCAGTACTTC.

This clone was observed a few times. J is TRBJ2-3 and V is TRBV10-1, with TRBD2 matching over 9 bases. V lost 4 bases to trimming and J lost 5 bases; unmatched junction nucleotides: 7. The germline CDR1 and CDR2 sequences are WNHNN and SYGVQD (reference sequence). The CDR3 spans 15 residues. The CDR3 bases are TGCGCCAGCAGTGGCGGGACTAGCTGGGGAGATACGCAGTATTTT. Protein: CASSGGTSWGDTQYF.

J is TRBJ2-3 and V is TRBV10-3; 8 nucleotides line up with TRBD1. CDR3 length equals 15 residues. J gave up 1 base and V 3 bases, and 3 bases lay outside the gene matches. Germline CDR1 is ENHRY and CDR2 is SYGVKD. The CDR3 DNA sequence: TGTGCCATCAGTGACCAGGACAGGGGCACAGATACGCAGTATTTT. It encodes CAISDQDRGTDTQYF.